The 26 T cell receptor beta chains reported below all come from one sample, sequenced in a study of human T cells and chemical hapten exposure. TCRdb reanalysed the RACE reads using MiXCR and keeps one entry per CDR3 protein. The sample lists 35,000 to 55,000 distinct CDR3 sequences, 3.7% seen once, with around 5% in the top ten. The sample's time point: healthy volunteer bleed at 6 weeks. Sequencing started from total RNA isolated from unfractionated whole blood. What was sequenced was whole blood. The receptors shown here come from a human donor in good health. Some clones in this sample may be carry-over from other donors' samples.

This clonotype came up many times. V usage is TRBV9 and J usage is TRBJ2-6, with a tentative D call TRBD1 (6 bases). The CDR3 contains 16 residues. In germline, CDR1 is SGDLS, CDR2 YYNGEE. V shed 3 bases and J shed 6 bases, with 16 bases lying between them. Here the CDR3 DNA reads TGTGCCAGCAGCGGATACAGGGATGAGGTGGCCAACGTCCTGACTTTC. Its protein product is CASSGYRDEVANVLTF.

This clonotype has at least ten counts. The chain is built from TRBV28 and TRBJ2-5; 10 positions match TRBD1. V gave up 8 bases and J gave up 3 bases; unmatched junction bases: 6. Germline CDR1 and CDR2: MDHEN and SYDVKM. CDR3 length equals 14 residues. This CDR3 reads CASRRTGGEETQYF. The CDR3 DNA sequence: TGTGCCAGCCGTAGGACAGGGGGGGAAGAGACCCAGTACTTC.

This clonotype was seen many times. This chain connects TRBV30 to TRBJ2-7; D remains unclear. The V gene's germline CDR1 is GTSNPN and CDR2 SVGIG (reference sequence). The CDR3 runs 10 residues. Trimming took off 5 bases at V and 4 bases at J, with 6 bases between the two ends. As DNA, the CDR3 is TGTGCCTGGGGAGATTACGAGCAGTACTTC. Translation: CAWGDYEQYF.

Ten or more counts support this clonotype. The rearrangement joins TRBV6-6 to TRBJ1-6; D unclear. Germline CDR1 reads MNHNY; CDR2 reads SVGAGI (reference sequence). V was pared by 6 bases and J by 0 bases, with 12 bases between. The CDR3 is made up of 16 amino acids. CDR3 sequence: CASSPSIGSYNSPLHF. CDR3 coding DNA: TGTGCCAGCAGCCCCTCGATAGGCTCCTATAATTCACCCCTCCACTTT.

Relative to its sample, this clonotype is medium-sized (0.01 to 0.1%). V usage is TRBV28 and J usage is TRBJ2-5; 11 nucleotides agree with TRBD2. Germline CDR1 MDHEN, CDR2 SYDVKM. The CDR3 is 17 amino acids. V gave up 5 bases and J gave up 5 bases; unmatched junction bases: 13. The CDR3 loop is CASSPLPSSGRAETQYF. CDR3 coding DNA: TGTGCCAGCAGTCCCCTCCCTAGTAGCGGGAGGGCCGAGACCCAGTACTTC.

This clonotype was found many times. V gene TRBV6-6 combines with J gene TRBJ2-7, with D hard to call. In germline, CDR1 is MNHNY, CDR2 SVGAGI (reference sequence). The CDR3 runs 12 residues. Trimming took 8 bases from V and 0 from J, leaving 8 bases between them. The CDR3 DNA reads TGTGCCAGCTCGGGCAGCTCCTACGAGCAGTACTTC. This translates into CASSGSSYEQYF.

This clonotype has at least ten counts. This chain joins TRBV27 and TRBJ1-1; D unresolved. The CDR3 length is 14 residues. Germline-derived CDR1 and CDR2 are MNHEY and SMNVEV (reference sequence). V was cut by 2 bases and J by 1 base, with 8 bases left in between. As DNA, the CDR3 is TGTGCCAGCAGTTTAAAGAGATCGAACACTGAAGCTTTCTTT. Residues: CASSLKRSNTEAFF.

This clonotype came up many times. V usage is TRBV6-5 and J usage is TRBJ2-7; weak D call: TRBD2 (6 bases). Trimming took off 2 bases at V and 1 base at J, with 9 bases between the two ends. CDR3 length equals 14 residues. The germline CDR1 and CDR2 sequences are MNHEY and SVGAGI. The CDR3 loop is CASSYGGKSYEQYF. In DNA, the CDR3 is TGTGCCAGCAGTTACGGGGGGAAGTCCTACGAGCAGTACTTC.

Many counts were recorded for this clonotype. This rearrangement joins TRBV28 to TRBJ1-1; TRBD1 is a possible D gene (6 bases). This CDR3 is 12 amino acids long. V lost 6 bases and J 5 bases, leaving 10 bases between the germline ends. Germline V CDR1 and CDR2: MDHEN, SYDVKM. This chain's CDR3 is CASSIQGTEAFF. The CDR3 DNA is TGTGCCAGCAGCATTCAGGGGACTGAAGCTTTCTTT.

This clonotype came up many times. This chain uses TRBV7-6 with TRBJ1-5; 8 bases agree with TRBD1. The CDR3 runs 18 residues. After removal of 0 bases from V and 4 bases from J, the junction contained 11 bases not matched to a gene. From germline, CDR1 is SGHVS and CDR2 FNYEAQ. The CDR3 spells CASSLAPWTGRGNQPQHF. The DNA of the CDR3 is TGTGCCAGCAGCTTAGCGCCTTGGACAGGGAGGGGTAATCAGCCCCAGCATTTT.

This clonotype was observed at least ten times. The J gene is TRBJ1-1, the V gene TRBV5-1; D uncertain. The V and J ends lost 2 bases and 8 bases respectively, with 7 bases between them. Germline V CDR1 and CDR2: SGHRS, YFSETQ. The CDR3 runs 11 residues. CDR3 nucleotide sequence: TGCGCCAGCAGCTTTGAGGGAGAAGCTTTCTTT. Its translation: CASSFEGEAFF.

This clonotype was found many times. The chain is built from TRBV3-1 and TRBJ2-5; D is uncertain. Germline assignment: CDR1 LGHDT and CDR2 YNNKEL (reference sequence). This CDR3 contains 11 residues. Trimming took off 1 base at V and 4 bases at J, with 1 base between the two ends. The DNA for the CDR3 is TGTGCCAGCAGCCAAGGAGAGACCCAGTACTTC. As protein: CASSQGETQYF.

The chain carries TRBV23-1 and TRBJ2-1; maybe TRBD2 (7 bases). TRBV23-1 is filed as an ORF, its function uncertain. The V and J ends lost 8 bases and 10 bases respectively, with 21 bases between them. This CDR3 is built from 14 residues. CDR3 DNA sequence: TGCGCCAGCCTTCAGGGGCGGGAGATATCCGAGCAGTTCTTC. It specifies CASLQGREISEQFF.

In this sample, this clonotype turned up many times. V and J are TRBV28 and TRBJ1-1; perhaps TRBD1 as D (6 bases). From germline, CDR1 is MDHEN and CDR2 SYDVKM. This CDR3 has 15 residues. Trimming removed 2 bases at V and 2 bases at J, with 12 bases between. CDR3 region: CASSLPRDINTEAFF. The CDR3 bases are TGTGCCAGCAGTTTACCCCGGGACATCAACACTGAAGCTTTCTTT.

The rearrangement links TRBV6-6 to TRBJ2-3; no clear D gene. The CDR3 totals 13 residues. CDR1 and CDR2 from the germline V gene are MNHNY and SVGAGI (reference sequence). V lost 4 bases, J lost 3 bases, and 8 bases lay in between. The CDR3 here is CASSLQSTDTQYF. Written as DNA, the CDR3 is TGTGCCAGCAGTTTACAGAGTACAGATACGCAGTATTTT.

This clonotype appeared a few times. This chain links TRBV27 with TRBJ1-2; D call uncertain. V was trimmed by 0 bases and J by 1 base, leaving 12 bases between them. This CDR3 spans 16 amino acids. Germline CDR1 is MNHEY and CDR2 is SMNVEV (reference sequence). The DNA for the CDR3 is TGTGCCAGCAGTTTATCGCAGACTAATCTTAACTATGGCTACACCTTC. This encodes CASSLSQTNLNYGYTF.

This clonotype was recorded many times. This sequence joins TRBV20-1 and TRBJ1-6; D is perhaps TRBD1 (5 bases). The CDR3 loop spans 15 amino acids. Germline CDR1 and CDR2: DFQATT and SNEGSKA (reference sequence). Trimming cost V 5 bases and J 7 bases, with 18 bases left between them. CDR3 sequence: CSAGKRGGVNSPLHF. The CDR3 region has the DNA TGCAGTGCTGGCAAAAGGGGAGGGGTGAATTCACCCCTCCACTTT.

The chain recombines TRBV12-3 or TRBV12-4 with TRBJ2-5; 7 nucleotides match TRBD1. The CDR3 covers 17 residues. V was clipped by 2 bases and J by 2 bases; unmatched bases: 11. For the CDR3, the DNA is TGTGCCAGCAGTTTATTTAGGTGGACAGGCGATCAAGAGACCCAGTACTTC. Protein sequence: CASSLFRWTGDQETQYF.

This chain joins TRBV4-1 and TRBJ2-7; D call uncertain. CDR3 length equals 13 residues. The V end was cut by 1 base, the J end by 0 bases, with 4 bases between. Germline-derived CDR1 and CDR2 are MGHRA and YSYEKL. The CDR3 is CASSQGHSYEQYF. CDR3 DNA sequence: TGCGCCAGCAGCCAAGGACACTCCTACGAGCAGTACTTC.

This clonotype came up a few times. V is TRBV20-1 and J is TRBJ1-1, with D unclear. Germline V gene data show CDR1 as DFQATT and CDR2 as SNEGSKA (reference sequence). This CDR3 has 15 amino acids. V dropped 5 bases and J dropped 3 bases, with 19 bases sitting between them. In DNA form, the CDR3 reads TGCAGTGCTCCCCGGGCCCAGTTACCCGACACTGAAGCTTTCTTT. Protein product: CSAPRAQLPDTEAFF.

This clonotype has ten or more counts. V usage is TRBV6-5 and J usage is TRBJ1-1, with a possible D match to TRBD1 (6 bases). V gave up 5 bases and J gave up 3 bases, with 25 bases separating them. The CDR3 is made up of 18 amino acids. Germline CDR1 MNHEY, CDR2 SVGAGI. The CDR3, as DNA: TGTGCCAGCAGTCGACAGGACGGGACCGGGTCGAGGGACACTGAAGCTTTCTTT. Residues: CASSRQDGTGSRDTEAFF.

Ten or more counts support this clonotype. V is TRBV2 and J is TRBJ1-5, with D uncertain. The CDR3 covers 15 residues. Trimming left V 8 bases short and J 0 bases short, with 14 bases between. CDR1 and CDR2 (germline): SNHLY, FYNNEI. CDR3 coding DNA: TGTGCCAGCTCTATCCAAGACACTAGCAATCAGCCCCAGCATTTT. Its translation is CASSIQDTSNQPQHF.

The chain combines TRBV20-1 with TRBJ2-3; TRBD1 or TRBD2 may be the D gene (5 bases each). With 0 bases removed from V and 2 bases from J, the gap between germline ends came to 12 bases. The CDR3 runs 15 residues. Germline CDR1 and CDR2: DFQATT and SNEGSKA (reference sequence). The CDR3 DNA follows: TGCAGTGCTAGAGATGGGGCAGCGGTCACAGATACGCAGTATTTT. It encodes CSARDGAAVTDTQYF.

The chain links TRBV5-1 to TRBJ2-2; the D is unclear. There are 14 residues in the CDR3. Trimming removed 0 bases from V and 4 bases from J, with 7 bases in between. Germline V gene data show CDR1 as SGHRS and CDR2 as YFSETQ. The CDR3 DNA follows: TGCGCCAGCAGCTTGGAACAGAGCACCGGGGAGCTGTTTTTT. Translated: CASSLEQSTGELFF.

The chain couples TRBV30 to TRBJ1-2; a weak D match, TRBD1 (6 bases). The CDR3 is made up of 13 amino acids. The germline V gene has CDR1 GTSNPN and CDR2 SVGIG (reference sequence). Trimming took off 7 bases at V and 6 bases at J, with 18 bases between the two ends. CDR3 sequence (DNA): TGTGCCTATCAACAGGGATCCGCGGATGGCTACACCTTC. This encodes CAYQQGSADGYTF.

J is TRBJ1-5 and V is TRBV5-6; D not resolved. In germline, CDR1 is SGHDT, CDR2 YYEEEE. The ends were cut back, 4 bases at V and 7 bases at J, with 21 bases in the middle. This CDR3 spans 16 amino acids. The CDR3 loop is CASSLEAAGVEQPQHF. The CDR3 nucleotides read TGTGCCAGCAGCCTCGAAGCGGCTGGGGTCGAGCAGCCCCAGCATTTT.